The 25 T cell receptor beta chains listed next were all sequenced from one sample in a study of T cell clones after liver transplantation. Only in-frame clones appear in the TCRdb table, and some are missing; sequencing was by immunoSEQ multiplex PCR. The sample has under 55,000 clones, around 84% seen once. This sample comprised CD4+ T cells from blood, obtained 24 months after liver transplant. The receptor set was obtained from a human patient who received a liver transplant. Some T cells may have come from the graft donor.

CDR3 loop: CASSGPSGRSVTGELFF. For the CDR3, the DNA is TGTGCCAGCAGCGGACCTAGCGGGAGGTCTGTCACCGGGGAGCTGTTTTTT. The chain has TRBV5-4 and TRBJ2-2; 11 bases fit TRBD2. Trimming removed 4 bases from V and 4 bases from J; junction bases left unmatched: 9. The CDR3 covers 17 residues. Germline V gives CDR1 SGHNT, CDR2 YYREEE (reference sequence). The whole variable domain, filled in from reference TRBV5-4 and TRBJ2-2, reads ETGVTQSPTHLIKTRGQQVTLRCSSQSGHNTVSWYQQALGQGPQFIFQYYREEENGRGNFPPRFSGLQFPNYSSELNVNALELDDSALYLCASSGPSGRSVTGELFFGEGSRLTVL.

Here the CDR3 reads CASSEQGFPEAFF. The CDR3 bases are TGTGCCAGCAGTGAGCAGGGGTTCCCTGAAGCTTTCTTT. The genes are TRBV2 and TRBJ1-1; D might be TRBD1 (6 bases). V shed 3 bases and J shed 6 bases, with 11 bases lying between them. The CDR3 is made up of 13 amino acids. Germline V CDR1 and CDR2: SNHLY, FYNNEI.

This clone was seen a single time. The rearrangement links TRBV5-1 to TRBJ1-1; 11 bases align to TRBD1. Germline V lookup: CDR1 SGHRS, CDR2 YFSETQ. Losses at the gene ends were 4 bases for V and 7 bases for J; bases not matched to a gene: 9. The CDR3 is 15 amino acids. The CDR3: CASSPEGQGVGEAFF. In DNA, the CDR3 is TGCGCCAGCAGCCCAGAGGGACAGGGGGTTGGTGAAGCTTTCTTT.

V usage is TRBV28 and J usage is TRBJ2-7; TRBD1 aligns across 9 bases. This CDR3 is built from 16 residues. Germline-derived CDR1 and CDR2 are MDHEN and SYDVKM. The trim removed 4 bases at V and 2 bases at J, leaving 9 bases unmatched. The CDR3 here is CASSSPGTGKPYEQYF. The CDR3 bases are TGTGCCAGCAGTTCCCCTGGGACAGGGAAGCCCTACGAGCAGTACTTC.

This clone was found a few times. The V gene is TRBV19, the J gene TRBJ1-1; D is ambiguous. V was shortened by 6 bases and J by 6 bases, with 20 bases between the two germline ends. The CDR3 covers 15 residues. The germline V gene encodes CDR1 LNHDA and CDR2 SQIVND (reference sequence). This chain's CDR3 is CASRISRRAEAEAFF. Here the CDR3 DNA reads TGTGCCAGTAGAATATCACGCCGCGCAGAGGCTGAAGCTTTCTTT.

The chain employs TRBV10-1 and TRBJ2-7; no firm D call. The CDR3 is 14 amino acids. V was clipped by 1 base and J by 7 bases, with 14 bases between them. CDR1 and CDR2 (germline): WNHNN, SYGVQD (reference sequence). The CDR3 spells CASSEYPHSWEQYF. The DNA for the CDR3 is TGCGCCAGCAGTGAGTATCCCCACAGCTGGGAGCAGTACTTC.

The DNA for the CDR3 is TGTGCCAGCAGTCCCGGACCGGGCGAGCAGTACTTC. Translation gives CASSPGPGEQYF. The chain carries TRBV6-5 and TRBJ2-7; no definite D call. Germline CDR1 MNHEY, CDR2 SVGAGI. The CDR3 extends over 12 amino acids. Trimming removed 5 bases at V and 6 bases at J, with 11 bases between.

This chain uses TRBV19 with TRBJ1-1; 7 nucleotides line up with TRBD1. The length of the CDR3 is 15 residues. J lost 4 bases, V lost 10 bases, and 15 bases had no gene match. Germline-derived CDR1 and CDR2 are LNHDA and SQIVND (reference sequence). CDR3: CATFPVGTEGTEAFF. Written as DNA, the CDR3 is TGTGCCACCTTCCCCGTGGGGACAGAGGGCACTGAAGCTTTCTTT.

The CDR3 loop reads CASVSILNTIYF. The DNA of the CDR3 is TGTGCCAGCGTGTCGATTTTGAACACCATATATTTT. The chain is built from TRBV6-1 and TRBJ1-3; the D is unclear. The CDR3 has 12 amino acids. The V and J ends lost 8 bases and 7 bases respectively, with 12 bases between them. Germline CDR1 MNHNS, CDR2 SASEGT.

V and J are TRBV7-9 and TRBJ1-5, with D tentatively TRBD1 (5 bases). This CDR3 region has 16 residues. Germline values: CDR1 SEHNR, CDR2 FQNEAQ (reference sequence). Trimming removed 5 bases from V and 1 base from J, with 15 bases in between. The CDR3 sequence: CASSETRVGSNQPQHF. CDR3 DNA: TGTGCCAGCAGCGAAACCAGGGTTGGCAGCAATCAGCCCCAGCATTTT. The whole variable domain, remainder taken from reference TRBV7-9 and TRBJ1-5, is DTGVSQNPRHKITKRGQNVTFRCDPISEHNRLYWYRQTLGQGPEFLTYFQNEAQLEKSRLLSDRFSAERPKGSFSTLEIQRTEQGDSAMYLCASSETRVGSNQPQHFGDGTRLSIL.

The V call is TRBV5-1, the J call TRBJ1-3; 7 bases match TRBD1. This CDR3 has 16 residues. The germline gives CDR1 SGHRS, CDR2 YFSETQ. After removal of 4 bases from V and 3 bases from J, the junction contained 10 bases not matched to a gene. CDR3 DNA: TGCGCCAGCAGCCAAGGGGGCCGGGGCTTTGGAAACACCATATATTTT. This translates into CASSQGGRGFGNTIYF. Based on the CDR3 plus reference TRBV5-1 and TRBJ1-3, the full variable domain is KAGVTQTPRYLIKTRGQQVTLSCSPISGHRSVSWYQQTPGQGLQFLFEYFSETQRNKGNFPGRFSGRQFSNSRSEMNVSTLELGDSALYLCASSQGGRGFGNTIYFGEGSWLTVV.

This clone is categorized as medium-sized. The rearrangement joins TRBV28 to TRBJ1-2; TRBD1 matches at 7 bases. The CDR3 contains 12 residues. Germline assignment: CDR1 MDHEN and CDR2 SYDVKM. V dropped 11 bases and J dropped 8; count of bases not matched to a gene: 11. The CDR3 sequence is CAALTGQRGYTF. CDR3 in DNA: TGTGCCGCACTGACAGGGCAGCGAGGCTACACCTTC.

This chain connects TRBV11-2 to TRBJ2-7; 10 bases are a match to TRBD1. The V gene end was trimmed by 5 bases and the J gene end by 5 bases; junction bases not matched to a gene: 9. The CDR3 length is 15 residues. Germline V lookup: CDR1 SGHAT, CDR2 FQNNGV. CDR3 in DNA: TGTGCCAGCAGCCCAGGGGGGACAGGGGTGGACGAGCAGTACTTC. Protein sequence: CASSPGGTGVDEQYF.

This sequence joins TRBV9 and TRBJ2-1; 11 nucleotides align to TRBD2. V trimming: 2 bases; J trimming: 7 bases; junction bases outside the gene matches: 8. The CDR3 contains 16 residues. CDR1 and CDR2 (germline): SGDLS, YYNGEE. DNA for the CDR3: TGTGCCAGCAGCGTGTTTACTAGCGGGAGATATAATGAGCAGTTCTTC. Amino acid sequence: CASSVFTSGRYNEQFF.

The chain combines TRBV5-1 with TRBJ2-3; 10 nucleotides line up with TRBD2. With 3 bases clipped from V and 2 bases from J, the junction kept 9 bases outside the gene matches. From germline, CDR1 is SGHRS and CDR2 YFSETQ. The CDR3 has 17 amino acids. The DNA of the CDR3 is TGCGCCAGCAGCTCCAGCCGACTAGCGGGCAACACAGATACGCAGTATTTT. Translation: CASSSSRLAGNTDTQYF.

The gene calls are TRBV6-6 and TRBJ1-3; unclear D gene. CDR3 length: 12 residues. Trimming took 7 bases from V and 7 from J, leaving 11 bases between them. Germline values: CDR1 MNHNY, CDR2 SVGAGI (reference sequence). DNA of the CDR3: TGTGCCAGCAAAAACTACCCGAACACCATATATTTT. Its protein is CASKNYPNTIYF.

The chain carries TRBV5-1 and TRBJ2-5; 7 nucleotides line up with TRBD1. This CDR3 is 15 amino acids long. Trimming at V came to 4 bases and at J to 2 bases, leaving 8 bases not matched to a gene. CDR1 SGHRS and CDR2 YFSETQ come from the germline V gene. Here the CDR3 reads CASSLQGTEQETQYF. The CDR3 nucleotides are TGCGCCAGCAGCCTTCAAGGGACAGAGCAAGAGACCCAGTACTTC. Full variable domain (rest looked up from reference TRBV5-1 and TRBJ2-5): KAGVTQTPRYLIKTRGQQVTLSCSPISGHRSVSWYQQTPGQGLQFLFEYFSETQRNKGNFPGRFSGRQFSNSRSEMNVSTLELGDSALYLCASSLQGTEQETQYFGPGTRLLVL.

This clone appeared a few times. V usage is TRBV11-2 and J usage is TRBJ1-2, with a tentative D call TRBD1 (6 bases). The germline V and J ends were trimmed by 2 bases and 2 bases, with 12 bases remaining between them. The CDR3 covers 15 residues. Germline V gene sequence: CDR1 SGHAT, CDR2 FQNNGV. The CDR3, as DNA: TGTGCCAGCAGCTTATCGCGGGGGGCGAACTATGGCTACACCTTC. Translating it yields CASSLSRGANYGYTF.

This sequence joins TRBV6-1 and TRBJ2-1; the match to TRBD2 covers 13 bases. Germline trimming cut 2 bases from V and 7 bases from J; bases unmatched to any gene: 5. The V gene's germline CDR1 is MNHNS and CDR2 SASEGT. The CDR3 covers 16 residues. For the CDR3, the DNA is TGTGCCAGCAGTGAACCCACTAGCGGGAGGGGGAATGAGCAGTTCTTC. Translation gives CASSEPTSGRGNEQFF.

The rearrangement links TRBV5-8 to TRBJ1-1; unclear D gene. There are 11 residues in the CDR3. Germline V gene data show CDR1 as SGHTS and CDR2 as YDEGEE. V lost 4 bases, J lost 3 bases, and 4 bases lay in between. For the CDR3, the DNA is TGTGCCAGCAGCCCCTACACTGAAGCTTTCTTT. Residues: CASSPYTEAFF.

The chain is built from TRBV5-1 and TRBJ2-3, with D possibly matching TRBD2 (6 bases). Germline loops: CDR1 SGHRS, CDR2 YFSETQ. The ends were cut back, 0 bases at V and 0 bases at J, with 23 bases in the middle. The CDR3 loop spans 20 amino acids. The CDR3 region is CASSLDRGFGLGTSTDTQYF. The CDR3 nucleotides read TGCGCCAGCAGCTTGGACCGGGGATTCGGGCTGGGGACTAGCACAGATACGCAGTATTTT.

V and J are TRBV19 and TRBJ2-1; D might be TRBD1 or TRBD2, each matching 5 bases. In germline, CDR1 is LNHDA, CDR2 SQIVND (reference sequence). V lost 1 base, J lost 6 bases, and 10 bases lay in between. The CDR3 is 14 residues long. Here the CDR3 DNA reads TGTGCCAGTAGTATAGGTCCAGGGACCAATGAGCAGTTCTTC. This sequence encodes CASSIGPGTNEQFF.

The chain links TRBV2 to TRBJ2-7; possibly TRBD2 for D (5 bases). This CDR3 spans 12 amino acids. CDR1 and CDR2 from the germline V gene are SNHLY and FYNNEI. With 6 bases removed from V and 3 bases from J, the gap between germline ends came to 9 bases. The CDR3 sequence is CASSRGVYEQYF. The DNA for the CDR3 is TGTGCCAGCAGCCGGGGTGTCTACGAGCAGTACTTC.

The chain recombines TRBV25-1 with TRBJ1-1; TRBD1 aligns across 8 bases. J lost 3 bases, V lost 5 bases, and 2 bases had no gene match. The CDR3 covers 13 residues. Germline V gene sequence: CDR1 MGHDK, CDR2 SYGVNS. The CDR3 DNA reads as TGTGCCAGCAGTTACAGGGGGGACACTGAAGCTTTCTTT. As protein: CASSYRGDTEAFF.

J is TRBJ1-6 and V is TRBV4-3; D gene unclear. The CDR3 loop spans 18 amino acids. Germline V gives CDR1 LGHNA, CDR2 YSLEER. V was shortened by 3 bases and J by 0 bases, with 15 bases between the two germline ends. CDR3 loop: CASSQVRFGGSYNSPLHF. Here the CDR3 DNA reads TGCGCCAGCAGCCAGGTCAGGTTTGGAGGCTCCTATAATTCACCCCTCCACTTT.